This T cell receptor beta chain was recovered during a study of vaccination and CD4 T cells after COVID-19. Overall study results and limits: In convalescent patients, 304 of 307 vaccine-specific clones were mono-reactive for SARS-CoV-2 spike.

As regards this clonotype: Its antigen is unidentified.

Specified treatment: approximately 10-day PBMC culture with coronavirus spike peptide pools or control peptides (ViraFEST assay). Sequenced with the Oncomine TCR Beta short-read assay was DNA taken from cultured CD4+ T cells. TCRdb recomputed calls from the PCR reads with MiXCR, one row per CDR3 protein. The sample records about 20,000 distinct CDR3 sequences, less than 65% being singletons. The CDR3 contains 16 residues. The germline V gene has CDR1 DFQATT and CDR2 SNEGSKA (reference sequence). V was cut by 0 bases and J by 0 bases, with 12 bases left in between. Sequences were obtained from CD4+ T cells from blood, cultured in vitro. This clonotype was obtained from a human donor who had recovered from COVID-19. The chain carries TRBV20-1 and TRBJ1-5, with no clear D. CDR3 coding DNA: TGCAGTGCTAGAGATCGTCGGACGGTTAGCAATCAGCCCCAGCATTTT. The encoded protein is CSARDRRTVSNQPQHF.